One and the same sample provided the 5 T cell receptor beta chains below, sequenced in a study of cytomegalovirus exposure and HLA in healthy donors. PCR was performed using 60 Vbeta and 13 Jbeta primers. Generated by immunoSEQ multiplex PCR, the TCRdb table keeps only in-frame clones and is missing some. The table lists over 100,000 clones, about 87% of them singletons. The source material was PBMCs. These receptors were collected from a woman aged 25 to 39 in good health and CMV-seronegative.

The V call is TRBV7-3, the J call TRBJ2-1; TRBD2 matches at 8 bases. Germline assignment: CDR1 SGHTA and CDR2 FQGTGA. Trimming at V came to 5 bases and at J to 2 bases, leaving 5 bases not matched to a gene. The CDR3 consists of 15 residues. CDR3: CASSVTSGPYNEQFF. In nucleotides, the CDR3 is TGTGCCAGCAGCGTTACTAGCGGTCCCTACAATGAGCAGTTCTTC.

The CDR3 DNA reads TGTGCCAGCAGTCCGGTGAGGTACTATGGCTACACCTTC. Amino acid sequence: CASSPVRYYGYTF. The chain recombines TRBV27 with TRBJ1-2; D gene ambiguous. V was clipped by 5 bases and J by 3 bases, with 10 bases between them. Germline V gives CDR1 MNHEY, CDR2 SMNVEV (reference sequence). The CDR3 has 13 amino acids.

V is TRBV28 and J is TRBJ2-7; no clear D gene. Between the trimmed V and J ends, which lost 3 bases and 1 base, there was a span of 10 bases. The germline V gene has CDR1 MDHEN and CDR2 SYDVKM. This CDR3 is 14 amino acids long. The CDR3 DNA sequence: TGTGCCAGCAGTTTTTCAGACGGGTCCTACGAGCAGTACTTC. This encodes CASSFSDGSYEQYF.

The J gene is TRBJ1-2, the V gene TRBV19; D might be TRBD1 (5 bases). The V gene lost 7 bases and the J gene lost 7 bases, with 25 bases spanning the gap. Germline CDR1 LNHDA, CDR2 SQIVND (reference sequence). CDR3 length: 16 residues. The CDR3 is CASTPYHLGGALGYTF. Here the CDR3 DNA reads TGTGCCAGTACCCCCTACCATCTCGGAGGGGCGCTTGGCTACACCTTC.

V and J are TRBV6-5 and TRBJ2-7; 10 bases match TRBD1. Germline V gene data show CDR1 as MNHEY and CDR2 as SVGAGI. Germline trimming cut 0 bases from V and 4 bases from J; bases unmatched to any gene: 6. There are 16 residues in the CDR3. The CDR3 here is CASSYSSGQGLYEQYF. Here the CDR3 DNA reads TGTGCCAGCAGTTACTCTTCGGGACAGGGGTTGTACGAGCAGTACTTC.